This T cell receptor (beta chain) comes out of a study of early T cells in non-severe SARS-CoV-2 infection. V lost 6 bases and J 7 bases, leaving 19 bases between the germline ends. The CDR3 has 15 amino acids. TCRdb called the 5' RACE reads again in MiXCR, with one record for every CDR3 protein. The sample has roughly 80,000 distinct CDR3 sequences; approximately 16% are singletons. This clonotype was counted at least ten times. The TCR originated in an adult who was a healthcare worker with PCR-confirmed SARS-CoV-2 infection or an uninfected control (not recorded which). The sample taken for sequencing was whole blood. The chain uses TRBV12-3 or TRBV12-4 and TRBJ2-1, with D possibly being TRBD2 (6 bases). CDR3 coding DNA: TGTGCCAGCAGGAGGCAGGGACTTAAAAGGAATGAGCAGTTCTTC. Translated: CASRRQGLKRNEQFF.